Listed below are T cell receptor beta chains from one sample, sequenced in a study of regulatory T cells in long-lasting Graves disease. MiXCR was run by TCRdb on the multiplex PCR reads, yielding one entry per CDR3 protein. The table shows about 660,000 distinct CDR3 sequences, with 30% occurring only once. The source material was peripheral blood mononuclear cells (PBMCs), sampled when the disease was refractory, from a patient treated with antithyroid drugs. These receptors were obtained from a female donor with Graves disease. The CDR3 runs from the conserved cysteine through the conserved F or W. Expanded clones get a size class; other rows say once, few or many, or leave the size out.

TRBJ2-7	TRBV11-2	few	CASSLVGLAGVEQYF
TRBJ2-7	TRBV7-3	-	CASSLPGARDEQYF
TRBJ1-4	TRBV18	few	CASSSGQGAKKLFF
TRBJ1-4	TRBV3-1	once	CASSQEPLIRREKLFF
TRBJ2-1	TRBV2	many	CASSAFGTRFFKNNEQFF
TRBJ1-2	TRBV7-9	few	CASSPGASLSGYTF
TRBJ1-2	TRBV2	many	CASRGGQFFNYGYTF
TRBJ1-2	TRBV3-1	-	CASSHTMDRAGYTF
TRBJ2-7	TRBV20-1	few	CSAYISGISRSEQYF
TRBJ1-1	TRBV7-9	-	CASSLNNGRGTEAFF
TRBJ2-7	TRBV7-2	many	CASRRLAREQYF
TRBJ1-1	TRBV2	few	CASSAYKMNTEAFF
TRBJ1-2	TRBV11-2	many	CASSLDGTYGYTF
TRBJ2-7	TRBV6-4	-	CASSDWTESYEQYF
TRBJ1-1	TRBV2	many	CASSGRGQGGRLDTEAFF
TRBJ2-7	TRBV19	-	CASSIIAEWGSEQYF
TRBJ1-2	TRBV19	few	CASSPGTDYGNYGYTF
TRBJ1-5	TRBV3-1	-	CAGSQGKSNQPQHF
TRBJ2-3	TRBV2	-	CASSEAAPFSTDTQYF
TRBJ1-4	TRBV19	once	CATRRHRGGEKLFF
TRBJ1-3	TRBV7-2	-	CASSLGTPLSPGNTIYF
TRBJ1-1	TRBV29-1	-	CSVAGDRGRWAAFF
TRBJ2-7	TRBV2	-	CASGPVRNEQYF
TRBJ1-1	TRBV13	few	CASSLGGTGTLNTEAFF
TRBJ1-4	TRBV7-9	few	CASSLSRRDKLFF
TRBJ1-3	TRBV15	few	CATSRAASPGNTIYF
TRBJ2-7	TRBV20-1	many	CSANSVPYEQYF
TRBJ1-1	TRBV28	-	CASSGIGPEAFF
TRBJ2-7	TRBV4-2	few	CASSQVLAGGGGYEQYF
TRBJ1-2	TRBV28	many	CASSPPEGGGYTF
TRBJ1-5	TRBV6-1	-	CASSDGKYSNQPQHF
TRBJ1-2	TRBV2	many	CASSESRSGRNGYTF
TRBJ2-1	TRBV11-1	many	CASSLRLAEGDEQFF
TRBJ2-3	TRBV19	-	CASRIGLAGTDTQYF
TRBJ1-4	TRBV5-5	-	CASSLFGTADEKLFF
TRBJ1-2	TRBV3-1	few	CASVDSLNYGYTF
TRBJ2-2	TRBV30	-	CASRGGGTGELFF
TRBJ2-7	TRBV20-1	-	CSARDRTGPSYEQYF
TRBJ1-1	TRBV19	many	CASSPHIRSEAFF
TRBJ2-7	TRBV12-3/TRBV12-4	-	CASSTSTLYEQYF
TRBJ1-1	TRBV29-1	few	CSVEEFTEAFF
TRBJ1-1	TRBV10-3	few	CAISGGGGVKNTEAFF
TRBJ1-5	TRBV28	many	CASSWGTGGNQPQHF
TRBJ1-2	TRBV7-9	-	CASSFSGTPNYGYTF
TRBJ2-5	TRBV20-1	few	CSASDPEAGVWETQYF
TRBJ1-2	TRBV28	many	CASSHQQRDGYTF
TRBJ1-4	TRBV28	many	CASSFVGPNEKLFF
TRBJ1-1	TRBV18	many	CASTDRVNTEAFF
TRBJ2-2	TRBV29-1	-	CSARGQGAIGELFF
TRBJ1-2	TRBV20-1	-	CSALLKGGAGYTF
TRBJ1-1	TRBV6-1	few	CASARGLMNTEAFF
TRBJ1-1	TRBV12-3/TRBV12-4	-	CASRETQNTEAFF
TRBJ1-1	TRBV12-3/TRBV12-4	-	CASSLMEGRAEAFF
TRBJ1-2	TRBV4-2	-	CASSQNIDRGRNYGYTF
TRBJ1-2	TRBV6-1	many	CASTYKGGYTF
TRBJ1-1	TRBV18	once	CASSHGGGTEAFF
TRBJ2-5	TRBV2	few	CASRLDRVQETQYF
TRBJ1-2	TRBV5-1	-	CASMTGRGDGYTF